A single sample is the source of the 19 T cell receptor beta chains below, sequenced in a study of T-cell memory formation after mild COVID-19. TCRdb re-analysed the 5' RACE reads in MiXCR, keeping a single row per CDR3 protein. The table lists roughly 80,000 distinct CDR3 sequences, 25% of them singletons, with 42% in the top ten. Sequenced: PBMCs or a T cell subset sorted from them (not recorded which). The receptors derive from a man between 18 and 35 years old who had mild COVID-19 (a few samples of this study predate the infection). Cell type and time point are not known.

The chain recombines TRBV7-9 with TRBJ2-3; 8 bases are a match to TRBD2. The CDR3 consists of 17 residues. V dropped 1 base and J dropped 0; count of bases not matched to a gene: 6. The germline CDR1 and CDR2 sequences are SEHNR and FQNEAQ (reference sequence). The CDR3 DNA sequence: TGTGCCAGCAGCTTAGACCAGCGGGGGCGGAGCACAGATACGCAGTATTTT. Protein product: CASSLDQRGRSTDTQYF.

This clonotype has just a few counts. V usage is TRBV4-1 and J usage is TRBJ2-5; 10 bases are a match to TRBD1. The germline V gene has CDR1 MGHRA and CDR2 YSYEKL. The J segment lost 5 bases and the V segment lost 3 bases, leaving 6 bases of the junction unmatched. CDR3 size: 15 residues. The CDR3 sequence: CASSHPGQGMETQYF. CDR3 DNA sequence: TGCGCCAGCAGCCACCCGGGACAGGGGATGGAGACCCAGTACTTC.

CDR3 in amino acids: CASSQVLESGDTQYF. CDR3 nucleotides: TGCGCCAGCAGCCAAGTTTTAGAATCTGGCGATACGCAGTATTTT. The rearrangement uses TRBV4-1 and TRBJ2-3; D unresolved. The CDR3 is made up of 15 amino acids. V lost 1 base, J lost 6 bases, and 14 bases lay in between. Germline V gene lookup returns CDR1 MGHRA and CDR2 YSYEKL.

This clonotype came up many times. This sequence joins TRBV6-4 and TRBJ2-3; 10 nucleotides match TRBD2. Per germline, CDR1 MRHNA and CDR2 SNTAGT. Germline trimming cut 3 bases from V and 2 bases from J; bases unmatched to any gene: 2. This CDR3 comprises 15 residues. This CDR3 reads CASSESGGATDTQYF. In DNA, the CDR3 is TGTGCCAGCAGTGAAAGCGGGGGGGCCACAGATACGCAGTATTTT.

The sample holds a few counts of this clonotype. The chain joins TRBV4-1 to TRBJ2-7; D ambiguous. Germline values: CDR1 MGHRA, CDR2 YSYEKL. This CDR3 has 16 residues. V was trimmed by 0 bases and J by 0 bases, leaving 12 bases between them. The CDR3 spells CASSQEWAVSSYEQYF. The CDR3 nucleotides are TGCGCCAGCAGCCAAGAGTGGGCGGTTTCCTCCTACGAGCAGTACTTC.

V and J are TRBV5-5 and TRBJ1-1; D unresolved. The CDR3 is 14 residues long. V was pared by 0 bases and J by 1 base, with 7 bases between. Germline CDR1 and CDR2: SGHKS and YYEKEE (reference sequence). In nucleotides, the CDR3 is TGTGCCAGCAGCTTGGGTTGGGGGAACACTGAAGCTTTCTTT. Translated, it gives CASSLGWGNTEAFF.

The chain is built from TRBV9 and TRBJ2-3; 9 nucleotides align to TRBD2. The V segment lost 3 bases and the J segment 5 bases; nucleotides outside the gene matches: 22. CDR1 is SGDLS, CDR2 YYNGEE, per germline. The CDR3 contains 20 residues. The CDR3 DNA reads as TGTGCCAGCAGCGCACCACCGAATCGGATCTTAGCGGGAGCGGGAGATACGCAGTATTTT. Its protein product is CASSAPPNRILAGAGDTQYF.

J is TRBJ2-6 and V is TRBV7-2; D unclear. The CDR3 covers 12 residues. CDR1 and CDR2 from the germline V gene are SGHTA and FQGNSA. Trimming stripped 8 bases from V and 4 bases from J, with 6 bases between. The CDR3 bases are TGTGCCAGCCGGTGGGGGGCCAACGTCCTGACTTTC. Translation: CASRWGANVLTF.

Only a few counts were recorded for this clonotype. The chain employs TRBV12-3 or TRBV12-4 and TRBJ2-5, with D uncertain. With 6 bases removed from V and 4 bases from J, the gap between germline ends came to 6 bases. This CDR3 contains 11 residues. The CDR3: CASRKGETQYF. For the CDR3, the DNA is TGTGCCAGCAGGAAAGGAGAGACCCAGTACTTC.

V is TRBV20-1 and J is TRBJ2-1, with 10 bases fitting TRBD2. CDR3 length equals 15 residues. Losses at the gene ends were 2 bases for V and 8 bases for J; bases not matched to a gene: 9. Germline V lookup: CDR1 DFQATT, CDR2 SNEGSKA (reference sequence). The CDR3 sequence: CSARSPAGGIYEQFF. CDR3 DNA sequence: TGCAGTGCTAGATCCCCAGCGGGGGGGATCTATGAGCAGTTCTTC.

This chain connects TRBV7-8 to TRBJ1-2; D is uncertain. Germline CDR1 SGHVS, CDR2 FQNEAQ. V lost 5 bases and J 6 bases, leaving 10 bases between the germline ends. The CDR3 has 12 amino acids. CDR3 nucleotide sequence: TGTGCCAGCAGCCAAGGGTCGAATGGCTACACCTTC. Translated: CASSQGSNGYTF.

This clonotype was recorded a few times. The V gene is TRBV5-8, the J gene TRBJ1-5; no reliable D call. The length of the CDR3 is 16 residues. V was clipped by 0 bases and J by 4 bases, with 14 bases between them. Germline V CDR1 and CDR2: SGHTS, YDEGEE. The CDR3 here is CASSLGTGLWNQPQHF. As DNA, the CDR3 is TGTGCCAGCAGCTTGGGTACTGGGCTGTGGAATCAGCCCCAGCATTTT.

In DNA, the CDR3 is TGTGCCAGCAAGACAGATACGCAGTATTTT. Encoded protein: CASKTDTQYF. The chain is built from TRBV7-2 and TRBJ2-3, with no clear D. The germline CDR1 and CDR2 sequences are SGHTA and FQGNSA. The CDR3 has 10 amino acids. V was clipped by 7 bases and J by 3 bases, with 2 bases between them.

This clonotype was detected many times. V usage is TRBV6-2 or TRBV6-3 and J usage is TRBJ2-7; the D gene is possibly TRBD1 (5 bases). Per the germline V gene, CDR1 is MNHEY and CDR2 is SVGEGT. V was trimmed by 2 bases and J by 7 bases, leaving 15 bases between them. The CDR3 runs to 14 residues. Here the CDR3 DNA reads TGTGCCAGCAGTTACGGGCCAGGGCGATGGGAGCAGTACGTC. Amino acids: CASSYGPGRWEQYV.

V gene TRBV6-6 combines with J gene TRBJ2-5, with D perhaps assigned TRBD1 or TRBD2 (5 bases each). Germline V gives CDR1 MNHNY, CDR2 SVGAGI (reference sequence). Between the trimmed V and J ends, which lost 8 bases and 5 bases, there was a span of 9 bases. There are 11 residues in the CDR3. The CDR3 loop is CASCEGETQYF. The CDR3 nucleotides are TGTGCCAGCTGTGAGGGGGAGACCCAGTACTTC.

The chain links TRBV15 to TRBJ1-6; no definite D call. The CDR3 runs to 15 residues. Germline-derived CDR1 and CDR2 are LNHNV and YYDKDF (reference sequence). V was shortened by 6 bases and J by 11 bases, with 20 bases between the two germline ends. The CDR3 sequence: CATRDGVGSDPPLHF. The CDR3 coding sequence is TGTGCCACCAGGGATGGGGTCGGATCTGACCCACCCCTCCACTTT.

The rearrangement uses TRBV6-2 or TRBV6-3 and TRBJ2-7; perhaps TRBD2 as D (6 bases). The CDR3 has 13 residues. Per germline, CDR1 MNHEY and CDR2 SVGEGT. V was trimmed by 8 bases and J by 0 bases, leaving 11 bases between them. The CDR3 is CASGGTPSYEQYF. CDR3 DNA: TGTGCCAGCGGGGGGACTCCCTCCTACGAGCAGTACTTC.

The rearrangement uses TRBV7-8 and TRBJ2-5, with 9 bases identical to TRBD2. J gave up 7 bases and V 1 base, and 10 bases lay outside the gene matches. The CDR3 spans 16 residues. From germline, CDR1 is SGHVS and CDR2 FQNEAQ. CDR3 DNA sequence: TGTGCCAGCAGCTTAGGCCTAGCGGGGAACTTGAGGACCCAGTACTTC. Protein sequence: CASSLGLAGNLRTQYF.

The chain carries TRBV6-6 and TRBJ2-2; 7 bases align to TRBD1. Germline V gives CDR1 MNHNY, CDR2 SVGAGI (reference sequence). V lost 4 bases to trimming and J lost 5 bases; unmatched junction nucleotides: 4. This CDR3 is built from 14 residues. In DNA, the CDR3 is TGTGCCAGCAGTTGGGACAGAACAACCGGGGAGCTGTTTTTT. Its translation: CASSWDRTTGELFF.